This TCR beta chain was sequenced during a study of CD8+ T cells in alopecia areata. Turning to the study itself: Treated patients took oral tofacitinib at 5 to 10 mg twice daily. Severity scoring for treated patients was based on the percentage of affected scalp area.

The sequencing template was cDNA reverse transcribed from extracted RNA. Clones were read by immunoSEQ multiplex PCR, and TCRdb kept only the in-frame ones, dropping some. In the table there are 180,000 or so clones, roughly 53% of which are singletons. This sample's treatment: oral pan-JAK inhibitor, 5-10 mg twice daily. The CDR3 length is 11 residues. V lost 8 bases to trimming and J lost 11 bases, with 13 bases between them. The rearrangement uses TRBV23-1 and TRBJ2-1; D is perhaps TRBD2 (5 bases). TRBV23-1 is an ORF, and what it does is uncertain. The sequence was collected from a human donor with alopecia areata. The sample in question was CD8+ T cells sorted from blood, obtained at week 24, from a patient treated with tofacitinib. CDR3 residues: CASSSGIKQFF. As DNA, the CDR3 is TGCGCCAGCTCGTCCGGGATTAAGCAGTTCTTC.